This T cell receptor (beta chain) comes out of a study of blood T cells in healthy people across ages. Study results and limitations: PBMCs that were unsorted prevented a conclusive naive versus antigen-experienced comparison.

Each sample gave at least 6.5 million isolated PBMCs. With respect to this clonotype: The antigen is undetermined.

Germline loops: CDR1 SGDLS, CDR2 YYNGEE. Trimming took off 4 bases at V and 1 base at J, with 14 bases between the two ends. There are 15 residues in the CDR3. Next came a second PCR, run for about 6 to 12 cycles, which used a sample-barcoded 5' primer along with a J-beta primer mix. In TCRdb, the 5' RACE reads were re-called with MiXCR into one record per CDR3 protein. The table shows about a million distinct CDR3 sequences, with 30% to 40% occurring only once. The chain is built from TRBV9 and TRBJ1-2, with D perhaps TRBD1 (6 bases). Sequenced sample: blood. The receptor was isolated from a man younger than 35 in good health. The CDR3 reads CASSPEGVVNYGYTF. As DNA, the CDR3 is TGTGCCAGCAGCCCCGAGGGGGTGGTTAACTATGGCTACACCTTC.